Below are 23 T cell receptor beta chains sequenced from a single sample in a study of T cells in Graves' hyperthyroidism and ophthalmopathy. It was RNA transcripts that yielded the amplified TCR beta CDR3 regions. The HTBI set primed first-round TCR CDR3 RT-PCR. TCRdb fed the multiplex PCR reads into MiXCR, producing one record per CDR3 protein. This sample has approximately 300,000 distinct CDR3 sequences, with about 19% found just once. What was sequenced was blood. The receptors originated from a man in his fifties or sixties with Graves' ophthalmopathy.

In this sample, this clonotype turned up many times. The chain is built from TRBV28 and TRBJ1-1; a possible D gene is TRBD1 (6 bases). V was pared by 6 bases and J by 0 bases, with 11 bases between. Germline lookup yields CDR1 MDHEN and CDR2 SYDVKM. The CDR3 is 14 residues long. CDR3 protein: CASSPHRVNTEAFF. In DNA form, the CDR3 reads TGTGCCAGCAGCCCTCACAGGGTGAACACTGAAGCTTTCTTT.

This clonotype was seen a handful of times. The V call is TRBV9, the J call TRBJ2-1; 16 bases match TRBD2. The CDR3 is 18 amino acids. With 0 bases clipped from V and 9 bases from J, the junction kept 9 bases outside the gene matches. Germline-derived CDR1 and CDR2 are SGDLS and YYNGEE. CDR3: CASSVVGTSGRGASEQFF. CDR3 bases: TGTGCCAGCAGCGTAGTGGGGACTAGCGGGAGGGGGGCTTCTGAGCAGTTCTTC.

This clonotype turned up a few times. V usage is TRBV7-8 and J usage is TRBJ2-1; D remains ambiguous. The CDR3 has 12 amino acids. Trimming removed 1 base at V and 8 bases at J, with 6 bases between. Germline CDR1 reads SGHVS; CDR2 reads FQNEAQ. CDR3: CASSLGTHEQFF. In DNA form, the CDR3 reads TGTGCCAGCAGCTTAGGCACCCATGAGCAGTTCTTC. The complete variable domain, with remaining parts taken from reference TRBV7-8 and TRBJ2-1, reads GAGVSQSPRYKVAKRGQDVALRCDPISGHVSLFWYQQALGQGPEFLTYFQNEAQLDKSGLPSDRFFAERPEGSVSTLKIQRTQQEDSAVYLCASSLGTHEQFFGPGTRLTVL.

The sample holds one count of this clonotype. V usage is TRBV6-2 or TRBV6-3 and J usage is TRBJ2-7; TRBD2 is a possible D gene (5 bases). This CDR3 comprises 13 residues. Germline V gene sequence: CDR1 MNHEY, CDR2 SVGEGT. The V end was cut by 7 bases, the J end by 3 bases, with 13 bases between. In nucleotides, the CDR3 is TGTGCCAGCACCCCAACGGGGTTCTACGAGCAGTACTTC. Translating it yields CASTPTGFYEQYF.

In this sample, this clonotype turned up a few times. This could be a read error, since a much larger clone is one nucleotide away. The chain is built from TRBV3-1 and TRBJ2-7; no reliable D call. Germline V gene sequence: CDR1 LGHDT, CDR2 YNNKEL (reference sequence). CDR3 length equals 13 residues. V lost 7 bases and J lost 5, with 15 bases in between. CDR3 nucleotides: TGTGCCAGCATGGGTTTCAATTTTAACGAGCAGTACTTC. Translating it yields CASMGFNFNEQYF.

The chain employs TRBV10-3 and TRBJ2-3; 8 bases line up with TRBD2. Germline V lookup: CDR1 ENHRY, CDR2 SYGVKD. The CDR3 is 15 amino acids. The junction had 7 bases not matched to a gene; V was cut back by 6 bases and J by 2 bases. CDR3 coding DNA: TGTGCCATCAGCGGCCTGACTAGCGACACAGATACGCAGTATTTT. Amino acid sequence: CAISGLTSDTDTQYF.

This clonotype was seen at least ten times. The chain combines TRBV5-1 with TRBJ2-7, with TRBD2 as a possible D gene (6 bases). There are 15 residues in the CDR3. Trimming stripped 5 bases from V and 3 bases from J, with 18 bases between. Germline CDR1 is SGHRS and CDR2 is YFSETQ. CDR3 in DNA: TGCGCCAGCAGTCATGACGGGACTTCGATCTACGAGCAGTACTTC. Its translation: CASSHDGTSIYEQYF.

Many counts were recorded for this clonotype. The V and J genes are TRBV11-2 and TRBJ2-5; D is perhaps TRBD1 (6 bases). The CDR3 loop spans 13 amino acids. CDR1 and CDR2 from the germline V gene are SGHAT and FQNNGV. The ends were cut back, 8 bases at V and 1 base at J, with 11 bases in the middle. The CDR3 is CASGKGVQETQYF. CDR3 coding DNA: TGTGCCAGCGGAAAGGGGGTCCAAGAGACCCAGTACTTC.

The sample holds many counts of this clonotype. The chain links TRBV28 to TRBJ1-4; TRBD1 agrees at 11 bases. The CDR3 length is 17 residues. Germline CDR1 is MDHEN and CDR2 is SYDVKM. Trimming took 5 bases from V and 6 from J; bases not matched to a gene: 11. This CDR3 reads CASSRRTGGLVDEKLFF. In nucleotides, the CDR3 is TGTGCCAGCAGTCGTCGGACAGGGGGCTTAGTGGATGAAAAACTGTTTTTT.

This clonotype came up a few times. The V and J genes are TRBV30 and TRBJ2-7, with D maybe TRBD1 (5 bases). Trimming took off 4 bases at V and 2 bases at J, with 9 bases between the two ends. The CDR3 length is 12 residues. Germline-derived CDR1 and CDR2 are GTSNPN and SVGIG (reference sequence). CDR3: CAWTDRTYEQYF. In DNA, the CDR3 is TGTGCCTGGACTGACAGAACCTACGAGCAGTACTTC. Full variable domain (remainder filled in from reference TRBV30 and TRBJ2-7): SQTIHQWPATLVQPVGSPLSLECTVEGTSNPNLYWYRQAAGRGLQLLFYSVGIGQISSEVPQNLSASRPQDRQFILSSKKLLLSDSGFYLCAWTDRTYEQYFGPGTRLTVT.

This clonotype appeared a few times. V is TRBV24-1 and J is TRBJ1-5, with a weak D call TRBD1 (6 bases). V was shortened by 1 base and J by 2 bases, with 14 bases between the two germline ends. CDR3 length: 17 amino acids. CDR1 and CDR2 (germline): KGHDR, SFDVKD. The CDR3 protein is CATSDFRRWGRNQPQHF. For the CDR3, the DNA is TGTGCCACCAGTGATTTTAGACGATGGGGGCGCAATCAGCCCCAGCATTTT.

This clonotype was picked up many times. The rearrangement joins TRBV3-1 to TRBJ2-1; 8 bases agree with TRBD2. J gave up 7 bases and V 0 bases, and 8 bases lay outside the gene matches. This CDR3 spans 16 amino acids. Germline values: CDR1 LGHDT, CDR2 YNNKEL (reference sequence). The CDR3 spells CASSQDPAGVGNEQFF. In nucleotides, the CDR3 is TGTGCCAGCAGCCAAGATCCAGCGGGAGTTGGAAATGAGCAGTTCTTC.

Remarks on this clonotype: Possible read error: a much larger clone is one base away. V and J are TRBV20-1 and TRBJ2-1; a weak D match, TRBD2 (6 bases). The CDR3 is 12 amino acids. Per germline, CDR1 DFQATT and CDR2 SNEGSKA (reference sequence). DNA of the CDR3: TGCAATGCTATAACGGAGGGAAATGAGCAGTTCTTC. Translated: CNAITEGNEQFF.

Only a few counts were recorded for this clonotype. V gene TRBV7-3 combines with J gene TRBJ2-1; D uncertain. This CDR3 region has 13 residues. With 5 bases removed from V and 3 bases from J, the gap between germline ends came to 8 bases. Germline V gene data show CDR1 as SGHTA and CDR2 as FQGTGA. CDR3 sequence (DNA): TGTGCCAGCAGCCAGCCCGGCTACAATGAGCAGTTCTTC. Its translation is CASSQPGYNEQFF.

This clonotype was detected once. The chain links TRBV10-3 to TRBJ2-7; 10 bases align to TRBD1. The germline V gene encodes CDR1 ENHRY and CDR2 SYGVKD. V trimming: 4 bases; J trimming: 1 base; junction bases outside the gene matches: 4. The CDR3 consists of 15 residues. This CDR3 reads CAISGGQGNSYEQYF. CDR3 DNA sequence: TGTGCCATCAGTGGGGGACAGGGGAATTCCTACGAGCAGTACTTC.

This clonotype was found a few times. The chain is built from TRBV28 and TRBJ1-5; 8 bases are shared with TRBD1. Germline loops: CDR1 MDHEN, CDR2 SYDVKM. Trimming took 1 base from V and 6 from J; bases not matched to a gene: 5. The CDR3 contains 15 residues. The CDR3 region is CASSLSGTGSQPQHF. CDR3 nucleotides: TGTGCCAGCAGTTTATCCGGGACAGGAAGTCAGCCCCAGCATTTT.

Ten or more counts support this clonotype. The chain couples TRBV6-5 to TRBJ1-5; D call uncertain. The V and J ends lost 2 bases and 5 bases respectively, with 7 bases between them. In germline, CDR1 is MNHEY, CDR2 SVGAGI. This CDR3 contains 13 residues. The CDR3 nucleotides are TGTGCCAGCAGTTACAACCATTATCAGCCCCAGCATTTT. Translation gives CASSYNHYQPQHF.

This clonotype was recorded a few times. V usage is TRBV7-3 and J usage is TRBJ2-3; the match to TRBD2 covers 7 bases. J gave up 0 bases and V 8 bases, and 14 bases lay outside the gene matches. Germline V gene data show CDR1 as SGHTA and CDR2 as FQGTGA. This CDR3 contains 17 residues. The CDR3: CASGGGEDFPSTDTQYF. For the CDR3, the DNA is TGTGCCAGCGGGGGGGGAGAGGACTTCCCCAGCACAGATACGCAGTATTTT.

This clonotype was seen only a few times. The CDR3 sequence is CASSQMPGAPAGGYTF. CDR3 nucleotide sequence: TGCGCCAGCAGCCAGATGCCGGGAGCCCCGGCGGGGGGCTACACCTTC. V gene TRBV4-1 combines with J gene TRBJ1-2; the D is unclear. Trimming cost V 3 bases and J 8 bases, with 22 bases left between them. The CDR3 spans 16 residues. Germline V lookup: CDR1 MGHRA, CDR2 YSYEKL.

In this sample, this clonotype turned up once. A read error is possible here, since a much larger clone lies one base away. This chain uses TRBV2 with TRBJ2-7; TRBD1 or TRBD2 may be the D gene (5 bases each). This CDR3 is 13 amino acids long. Trimming removed 8 bases at V and 3 bases at J, with 14 bases between. Germline V gene sequence: CDR1 SNHLY, CDR2 FYNNEI. This CDR3 reads CASRRGSLYEQYF. The CDR3 DNA reads as TGTGCCAGCCGACGGGGCAGCCTCTACGAGCAGTACTTC.

J is TRBJ2-3 and V is TRBV29-1, with a tentative D call TRBD1 (8 bases). CDR3 length equals 13 residues. The V end was cut by 4 bases, the J end by 6 bases, with 14 bases between. CDR1 and CDR2 from the germline V gene are SQVTM and ANQGSEA. CDR3 amino acids: CSVGVQGGDTQYF. The DNA of the CDR3 is TGCAGCGTTGGAGTACAGGGGGGGGATACGCAGTATTTT.

This rearrangement joins TRBV6-1 to TRBJ2-1; 8 bases match TRBD2. The CDR3 consists of 13 residues. Losses at the gene ends were 3 bases for V and 9 bases for J; bases not matched to a gene: 4. CDR1 is MNHNS and CDR2 is SASEGT in the germline V gene. CDR3 residues: CASSDREGLEQFF. The CDR3 DNA sequence: TGTGCCAGCAGTGACCGGGAGGGCCTTGAGCAGTTCTTC.

This clonotype was seen at least ten times. J is TRBJ2-1 and V is TRBV28, with TRBD2 identical over 8 bases. The CDR3 spans 18 residues. Trimming cost V 3 bases and J 1 base; bases outside gene matches: 11. CDR1 is MDHEN and CDR2 is SYDVKM in the germline V gene. As DNA, the CDR3 is TGTGCCAGCAGTTTCATCATGCAGCGGGAGCTGTCCTACAATGAGCAGTTCTTC. Translating it yields CASSFIMQRELSYNEQFF.